These 17 T cell receptor beta chains originate from one sample sequenced in a study of CD4+ T cells in melanoma (dated by TCRdb to between 2021 and 2022). The method was the immunoSEQ multiplex PCR assay. As stored in TCRdb, this immuneACCESS dataset retains in-frame rearrangements with V and J assigned. A fraction of the clones does not appear; measured against another copy, unresolved V genes explain less than half of the discrepancy, and the remainder lacks a known reason. This sample gives about 50,000 clones in total; 89% of them show up just once. The top ten hold 10% to 15% of the sample. What was sequenced was peripheral blood. The origin of the receptors is a human donor with melanoma.

This clone appeared once. The chain links TRBV7-9 to TRBJ2-3; D gene ambiguous. The germline V gene has CDR1 SEHNR and CDR2 FQNEAQ (reference sequence). This CDR3 has 14 residues. Between the trimmed V and J ends, which lost 5 bases and 7 bases, there was a span of 16 bases. The CDR3: CASSPTFPLYTQYF. Written as DNA, the CDR3 is TGTGCCAGCAGCCCCACTTTTCCTCTGTATACGCAGTATTTT.

This chain links TRBV11-2 with TRBJ1-1, with D possibly matching TRBD1 (5 bases). Trimming removed 0 bases from V and 8 bases from J, with 10 bases in between. The CDR3 runs 13 residues. Germline V lookup: CDR1 SGHAT, CDR2 FQNNGV. This CDR3 reads CASSLERGTEAFF. CDR3 DNA: TGTGCCAGCAGCTTAGAGAGAGGGACGGAAGCTTTCTTT.

The chain couples TRBV14 to TRBJ2-3, with D tentatively TRBD1 or TRBD2 (5 bases each). The CDR3 runs to 13 residues. The germline V and J ends were trimmed by 4 bases and 10 bases, with 15 bases remaining between them. Germline V lookup: CDR1 SGHDN, CDR2 FVKESK. CDR3 loop: CASSLSGTPSQYF. CDR3 in DNA: TGTGCCAGCAGCCTCTCCGGGACGCCCTCGCAGTATTTT.

V usage is TRBV27 and J usage is TRBJ2-7, with 10 positions matching TRBD1. Germline loops: CDR1 MNHEY, CDR2 SMNVEV (reference sequence). Germline trimming cut 0 bases from V and 3 bases from J; bases unmatched to any gene: 14. The CDR3 runs 19 residues. The CDR3 loop is CASSLSKHKRTGGYYEQYF. CDR3 sequence (DNA): TGTGCCAGCAGTTTATCGAAGCACAAAAGGACAGGGGGATACTACGAGCAGTACTTC.

The chain links TRBV6-1 to TRBJ2-3; D possibly corresponds to TRBD2 (5 bases). From germline, CDR1 is MNHNS and CDR2 SASEGT. The CDR3 has 15 residues. V was shortened by 6 bases and J by 2 bases, with 15 bases between the two germline ends. CDR3: CASRGAATHTDTQYF. In nucleotides, the CDR3 is TGTGCCAGCAGGGGAGCAGCGACTCACACAGATACGCAGTATTTT.

CDR3 residues: CASSQRTGNQPQHF. CDR3 in DNA: TGCGCCAGCAGTCAGAGGACAGGTAATCAGCCCCAGCATTTT. This chain connects TRBV5-1 to TRBJ1-5; 7 bases line up with TRBD1. Germline CDR1 SGHRS, CDR2 YFSETQ. The CDR3 totals 14 residues. V trimming: 5 bases; J trimming: 4 bases; junction bases outside the gene matches: 6.

The sample holds a few counts of this clone. The chain is built from TRBV30 and TRBJ1-1, with 8 bases that match TRBD1. V lost 2 bases and J lost 1; bases outside the gene matches: 3. Germline-derived CDR1 and CDR2 are GTSNPN and SVGIG (reference sequence). This CDR3 has 14 residues. CDR3 nucleotides: TGTGCCTGGAGTCCCGACAGGGGGAACACTGAAGCTTTCTTT. Translated: CAWSPDRGNTEAFF.

The V and J genes are TRBV11-1 and TRBJ2-1; D may be TRBD2 (6 bases). The V and J ends lost 6 bases and 5 bases respectively, with 14 bases between them. This CDR3 region has 14 residues. Germline V CDR1 and CDR2: SGHAT, FQDESV (reference sequence). CDR3 bases: TGTGCCAGCAGACGACTAGGCAGAAACAATGAGCAGTTCTTC. Its translation: CASRRLGRNNEQFF.

The chain employs TRBV21-1 and TRBJ2-3; no DNA check was done on the table's D call, TRBD2. TRBV21-1 represents a pseudogene. The CDR3 runs 18 residues. The CDR3 nucleotides read TGTGCCAGCAGCAAAGTGTGGACTAGCGGGGCGGGCCCAGATACGCAGTATTTT. It codes for CASSKVWTSGAGPDTQYF.

The chain recombines TRBV6-5 with TRBJ1-1; D possibly corresponds to TRBD1 (5 bases). The V end lost 0 bases, the J end lost 7 bases, and 9 bases lay between the germline ends. The CDR3 loop spans 13 amino acids. Germline V lookup: CDR1 MNHEY, CDR2 SVGAGI. CDR3 nucleotide sequence: TGTGCCAGCAGTTACTCGATGACAGATGAAGCTTTCTTT. This codes for CASSYSMTDEAFF.

This rearrangement joins TRBV7-9 to TRBJ1-5; D is possibly TRBD1 (5 bases). Germline V gives CDR1 SEHNR, CDR2 FQNEAQ (reference sequence). V lost 5 bases and J lost 6, with 11 bases in between. This CDR3 is built from 13 residues. CDR3 loop: CASSGGYSQPQHF. The CDR3 nucleotides read TGTGCCAGCAGCGGGGGTTATAGTCAGCCCCAGCATTTT.

This clone was observed a single time. The CDR3 loop reads CASSAQARGSNYGYTF. For the CDR3, the DNA is TGTGCCAGCAGTGCACAGGCGCGTGGAAGTAACTATGGCTACACCTTC. The gene calls are TRBV2 and TRBJ1-2; TRBD1 might be the D (5 bases). CDR1 is SNHLY, CDR2 FYNNEI, per germline. The germline V and J ends were trimmed by 4 bases and 1 base, with 16 bases remaining between them. This CDR3 has 16 amino acids. Based on the CDR3 plus reference TRBV2 and TRBJ1-2, the full variable domain is EPEVTQTPSHQVTQMGQEVILRCVPISNHLYFYWYRQILGQKVEFLVSFYNNEISEKSEIFDDQFSVERPDGSNFTLKIRSTKLEDSAMYFCASSAQARGSNYGYTFGSGTRLTVV.

The rearrangement uses TRBV5-1 and TRBJ2-5; 11 nucleotides match TRBD2. The CDR3 runs to 16 residues. The J segment lost 3 bases and the V segment lost 0 bases, leaving 4 bases of the junction unmatched. Germline V lookup: CDR1 SGHRS, CDR2 YFSETQ. The CDR3 here is CASSLALLAGEETQYF. In DNA, the CDR3 is TGCGCCAGCAGCTTGGCCCTACTAGCGGGGGAAGAGACCCAGTACTTC.

The chain has TRBV6-5 and TRBJ2-5; 8 positions match TRBD1. Looked up from germline, CDR1 is MNHEY and CDR2 is SVGAGI. The junction had 11 bases not matched to a gene; V was cut back by 6 bases and J by 5 bases. This CDR3 has 15 residues. Here the CDR3 DNA reads TGTGCCAGCAGAGGTCTTTCAGGGGGCGCGGAGACCCAGTACTTC. This sequence encodes CASRGLSGGAETQYF.

CDR3 in amino acids: CASSPGEYGYTF. Here the CDR3 DNA reads TGTGCCAGCTCACCAGGGGAATATGGCTACACCTTC. The chain is built from TRBV18 and TRBJ1-2; no definite D call. Germline lookup yields CDR1 KGHSH and CDR2 LQKENI. This CDR3 spans 12 amino acids. Trimming cost V 2 bases and J 5 bases, with 6 bases left between them. The variable domain in full, with the rest retrieved from reference TRBV18 and TRBJ1-2, is NAGVMQNPRHLVRRRGQEARLRCSPMKGHSHVYWYRQLPEEGLKFMVYLQKENIIDESGMPKERFSAEFPKEGPSILRIQQVVRGDSAAYFCASSPGEYGYTFGSGTRLTVV.

This sequence joins TRBV16 and TRBJ1-3, with D unresolved. Germline lookup yields CDR1 KGHSY and CDR2 FQNENV. V gave up 4 bases and J gave up 2 bases, with 6 bases separating them. This CDR3 contains 13 residues. CDR3 residues: CASSLFTGNTIYF. DNA of the CDR3: TGTGCCAGCAGCCTTTTTACTGGAAACACCATATATTTT.

This rearrangement joins TRBV10-3 to TRBJ1-3, with TRBD1 matching 7 bases. V gave up 11 bases and J gave up 4 bases; unmatched junction bases: 8. Germline CDR1 and CDR2: ENHRY and SYGVKD. The CDR3 consists of 13 residues. CDR3 in DNA: TGTGCCGCCAGGGGGGAAGCGGGAAACACCATATATTTT. Protein product: CAARGEAGNTIYF.